The rows below give T cell receptor beta chains drawn from one sample of a study of metastatic and nonmetastatic thyroid tumors. TCRdb reprocessed the PCR reads via MiXCR. Counted here are some 30,000 clones, 33% occurring once; the ten biggest clones make up approximately 16%. The specimen was tumor tissue. The receptors shown here come from a female donor with papillary thyroid cancer or a benign thyroid nodule (not recorded which). Some clones in this sample may be carry-over from other donors' samples. The conserved cysteine and the conserved F or W are not part of the CDR3 here.

TRBV5-1 | ASSLEPATNSPLH
TRBV11-2 | ASSPQVAGGYEYNEQF
TRBV12-3/TRBV12-4 | ASSLATGLADTQY
TRBV19 | ASTPVAGEAGELF
TRBV28 | ASSLEQVHGYT
TRBV6-1 | ASRGAIYEQY
TRBV20-1 | SAPGQGATYGYT
TRBV12-3/TRBV12-4 | ASTTFSGSGYEQF
TRBV20-1 | SASPNPGGAAKTQY
TRBV28 | ASSFQTGGGTEAF
TRBV11-2 | ASSGIGGGSYNEQF
TRBV5-4 | ASTSEGRRNGYNEQF
TRBV28 | ASRRDRDNSPLH
TRBV12-3/TRBV12-4 | ASSFGQRDEKLF
TRBV2 | ASLGGHEQY
TRBV11-2 | ASSLRTSGWGTQY
TRBV7-8 | ASSLEWPNYGYT
TRBV6-5 | ASSVLAGYNEQF
TRBV27 | ASSLMAGPYEQY
TRBV7-3 | ASRASGSSYEQY